This entry is about one T cell receptor (beta chain). How the authors handled the data: By means of reference gene primer amplification, nucleated cell counts were estimated. Generated by immunoSEQ multiplex PCR, the TCRdb table keeps only in-frame clones and is missing some. V and J calls and clone size are as listed in that table; D and trimming were resolved from the DNA. Of 120,000 or so clones listed, about 86% were seen once; the top ten hold roughly 5.5%. In germline, CDR1 is SGHRS, CDR2 YFSETQ. This CDR3 is built from 12 residues. V lost 5 bases, J lost 3 bases, and 8 bases lay in between. The data were obtained in a study of blood T cell repertoires in COVID-19. Looking at the study overall: Italy, Spain and the United States were the sources of the convalescent and acute COVID-19 samples. PBMCs, B-cell-depleted T cells, or T cells were the source of the cDNA or gDNA that made up the material.

The TCR comes from a man older than 75 with active or convalescent COVID-19. This sequence joins TRBV5-1 and TRBJ2-5, with D unresolved. The sequenced sample was peripheral blood. This CDR3 is CASSTGKETQYF. Written as DNA, the CDR3 is TGCGCCAGCAGTACGGGTAAAGAGACCCAGTACTTC.